This passage covers 23 T cell receptor beta chains from one sample sequenced in a study of control samples from healthy donors and cancer patients. Clones were read by immunoSEQ multiplex PCR, and TCRdb kept only the in-frame ones, dropping some. The sample lists around 30,000 clones, about 93% seen once, with 1.7% in the top ten. The sequencing input was PBMCs. The receptors were sampled from a man between 35 and 55 years old with colorectal cancer.

The J gene is TRBJ1-1, the V gene TRBV20-1; D ambiguous. V dropped 3 bases and J dropped 4 bases, with 15 bases sitting between them. CDR3 length: 14 residues. Germline lookup yields CDR1 DFQATT and CDR2 SNEGSKA (reference sequence). The CDR3 loop is CSASDMGYSTEAFF. CDR3 in DNA: TGCAGTGCTAGTGACATGGGGTATAGCACTGAAGCTTTCTTT.

The chain is built from TRBV6-1 and TRBJ1-3, with TRBD1 matching over 8 bases. The CDR3 is 14 residues long. The junction had 0 bases not matched to a gene; V was cut back by 3 bases and J by 2 bases. The V gene's germline CDR1 is MNHNS and CDR2 SASEGT. The CDR3 coding sequence is TGTGCCAGCAGTGAGACAGGGGCTGGAAACACCATATATTTT. It translates to CASSETGAGNTIYF.

The chain has TRBV5-1 and TRBJ2-1; 8 bases fit TRBD1. In germline, CDR1 is SGHRS, CDR2 YFSETQ. The CDR3 consists of 15 residues. With V trimmed by 3 bases and J by 8 bases, 10 bases remained unmatched. The CDR3: CASSSAGTGFYEQFF. The DNA for the CDR3 is TGCGCCAGCAGCTCAGCCGGGACAGGATTTTATGAGCAGTTCTTC.

V gene TRBV9 combines with J gene TRBJ1-3, with 8 bases matching TRBD1. CDR1 is SGDLS, CDR2 YYNGEE, per germline. The trim removed 1 base at V and 4 bases at J, leaving 4 bases unmatched. This CDR3 comprises 15 residues. The CDR3, as DNA: TGTGCCAGCAGCGTACCTCGGACAGGGGGAAACACCATATATTTT. Its protein product is CASSVPRTGGNTIYF.

V usage is TRBV5-4 and J usage is TRBJ2-5; TRBD1 is a possible D gene (6 bases). In germline, CDR1 is SGHNT, CDR2 YYREEE (reference sequence). The CDR3 totals 14 residues. Deletions cut 2 bases from V and 2 bases from J, with 10 bases between. For the CDR3, the DNA is TGTGCCAGCAGCTTACGGGACAAACAAGAGACCCAGTACTTC. As protein: CASSLRDKQETQYF.

The chain carries TRBV7-9 and TRBJ2-7, with D possibly being TRBD1 or TRBD2 (5 bases each). Germline CDR1 SEHNR, CDR2 FQNEAQ (reference sequence). Between the trimmed V and J ends, which lost 3 bases and 4 bases, there was a span of 22 bases. The CDR3 extends over 17 amino acids. In DNA, the CDR3 is TGTGCCAGCAGCTTTCAGACCGGGGCTTTGCTGGCATACGAGCAGTACTTC. Its translation is CASSFQTGALLAYEQYF.

The gene calls are TRBV12-3 or TRBV12-4 and TRBJ1-1, with unresolved D. This CDR3 has 11 residues. Trimming stripped 2 bases from V and 3 bases from J, with 1 base between. DNA for the CDR3: TGTGCCAGCAGTTTATACACTGAAGCTTTCTTT. As protein: CASSLYTEAFF.

In DNA, the CDR3 is TGTGCCAGCAGCGAGACGCACAGCCTTCCTCTCCACTTT. Protein: CASSETHSLPLHF. The chain carries TRBV7-2 and TRBJ1-6; D gene ambiguous. CDR1 is SGHTA and CDR2 is FQGNSA in the germline V gene. V shed 5 bases and J shed 16 bases, with 18 bases lying between them. The CDR3 runs 13 residues.

The rearrangement links TRBV18 to TRBJ2-7; 7 bases line up with TRBD1. Germline V CDR1 and CDR2: KGHSH, LQKENI. The CDR3 sequence is 13 residues long. Trimming took 4 bases from V and 2 from J; bases not matched to a gene: 2. CDR3 protein: CASSQQGTYEQYF. The CDR3 DNA reads as TGTGCCAGCTCACAACAGGGGACCTACGAGCAGTACTTC.

The V and J genes are TRBV7-9 and TRBJ1-5; 7 positions agree with TRBD1. Germline CDR1 is SEHNR and CDR2 is FQNEAQ (reference sequence). This CDR3 is 15 amino acids long. V lost 1 base and J lost 2; bases outside the gene matches: 2. This chain's CDR3 is CASSLDRGGNQPQHF. For the CDR3, the DNA is TGTGCCAGCAGCTTAGACAGGGGTGGCAATCAGCCCCAGCATTTT. The full variable domain, its missing parts supplied by reference TRBV7-9 and TRBJ1-5, is DTGVSQNPRHKITKRGQNVTFRCDPISEHNRLYWYRQTLGQGPEFLTYFQNEAQLEKSRLLSDRFSAERPKGSFSTLEIQRTEQGDSAMYLCASSLDRGGNQPQHFGDGTRLSIL.

J is TRBJ1-1 and V is TRBV7-2; D is uncertain. Trimming cost V 4 bases and J 1 base, with 7 bases left between them. The CDR3 has 13 residues. Per the germline V gene, CDR1 is SGHTA and CDR2 is FQGNSA. CDR3 region: CASSSQPNTEAFF. The CDR3 bases are TGTGCCAGCAGCTCCCAGCCGAACACTGAAGCTTTCTTT.

The V gene is TRBV3-1 (or the pseudogene TRBV3-2), the J gene TRBJ2-1, with D perhaps matching TRBD2 (6 bases). CDR3 length: 14 amino acids. CDR1 and CDR2 from the germline V gene are LGHDT and YNNKEL (reference sequence). V lost 4 bases and J lost 4, with 11 bases in between. Here the CDR3 DNA reads TGTGCCAGCAGCCTCGGGACTTCTTACAATGAGCAGTTCTTC. Translation: CASSLGTSYNEQFF.

This clone appeared once. The chain links TRBV2 to TRBJ1-4; a possible D gene is TRBD1 (5 bases). Germline V gene data show CDR1 as SNHLY and CDR2 as FYNNEI. V was trimmed by 1 base and J by 8 bases, leaving 14 bases between them. The length of the CDR3 is 15 residues. CDR3 bases: TGTGCCAGCAGTGAAGGGTTACAGGTGGGGGAAAAACTGTTTTTT. It yields the protein CASSEGLQVGEKLFF.

The V call is TRBV14, the J call TRBJ1-3, with a possible D match to TRBD1 (5 bases). This CDR3 spans 13 amino acids. V was cut by 5 bases and J by 10 bases, with 15 bases left in between. CDR1 is SGHDN, CDR2 FVKESK, per germline. The CDR3 nucleotides are TGTGCCAGCAGCGAGGGCGGCTGGGGGACCATATATTTT. Its protein product is CASSEGGWGTIYF.

V and J are TRBV11-3 and TRBJ1-2; tentative D call: TRBD1 (6 bases). CDR3 size: 17 residues. From germline, CDR1 is SGHNT and CDR2 YENEEA. Trimming took off 0 bases at V and 2 bases at J, with 16 bases between the two ends. CDR3 amino acids: CASSLDRATGQNYGYTF. The CDR3 DNA follows: TGTGCCAGCAGCTTAGATCGAGCAACGGGACAAAACTATGGCTACACCTTC.

V usage is TRBV20-1 and J usage is TRBJ1-1; no reliable D call. This CDR3 has 13 residues. The V gene lost 3 bases and the J gene lost 2 bases, with 10 bases spanning the gap. Germline CDR1 reads DFQATT; CDR2 reads SNEGSKA (reference sequence). This CDR3 reads CSASRLGNTEAFF. For the CDR3, the DNA is TGCAGTGCTAGTAGGTTGGGCAACACTGAAGCTTTCTTT.

V and J are TRBV7-2 and TRBJ2-5; 8 bases are shared with TRBD1. The CDR3 is 14 residues long. Losses at the gene ends were 5 bases for V and 2 bases for J; bases not matched to a gene: 4. The germline V gene encodes CDR1 SGHTA and CDR2 FQGNSA. CDR3: CASSSRQGQETQYF. CDR3 sequence (DNA): TGTGCCAGCAGCAGTCGACAGGGGCAAGAGACCCAGTACTTC.

The chain couples TRBV10-3 to TRBJ1-2; the D is unclear. V was shortened by 6 bases and J by 6 bases, with 11 bases between the two germline ends. This CDR3 region has 12 residues. CDR1 and CDR2 from the germline V gene are ENHRY and SYGVKD. DNA for the CDR3: TGTGCCATCAGAGCTTATGGGGATGGCTACACCTTC. This codes for CAIRAYGDGYTF.

The V gene is TRBV5-4, the J gene TRBJ2-2, with a tentative D call TRBD1 (6 bases). Trimming left V 4 bases short and J 1 base short, with 8 bases between. In germline, CDR1 is SGHNT, CDR2 YYREEE (reference sequence). The length of the CDR3 is 14 residues. Here the CDR3 DNA reads TGTGCCAGCAGCGAGACAGGGAACACCGGGGAGCTGTTTTTT. It codes for CASSETGNTGELFF.

The chain is built from TRBV19 and TRBJ2-7, with D possibly TRBD1 on 6 matching bases. CDR3 length: 14 amino acids. The ends were cut back, 1 base at V and 6 bases at J, with 13 bases in the middle. Germline CDR1 and CDR2: LNHDA and SQIVND (reference sequence). CDR3 residues: CASSIAPTGSEQYF. The CDR3 region has the DNA TGTGCCAGTAGTATAGCACCTACAGGGAGCGAGCAGTACTTC.

The count of this clone is one. V gene TRBV5-1 combines with J gene TRBJ1-3, with TRBD1 identical over 9 bases. The germline V gene has CDR1 SGHRS and CDR2 YFSETQ. This CDR3 is built from 16 residues. J lost 0 bases, V lost 4 bases, and 5 bases had no gene match. CDR3 DNA: TGCGCCAGCAGCCGGGACAGGGAAATCTCTGGAAACACCATATATTTT. It encodes CASSRDREISGNTIYF.

The chain employs TRBV6-1 and TRBJ2-3; 8 bases match TRBD1. The trim removed 1 base at V and 1 base at J, leaving 7 bases unmatched. Germline CDR1 is MNHNS and CDR2 is SASEGT. CDR3 length equals 17 residues. The CDR3 protein is CASSEVRAGQGTDTQYF. The CDR3 DNA reads as TGTGCCAGCAGTGAAGTCCGGGCGGGACAGGGCACAGATACGCAGTATTTT.

The J gene is TRBJ2-5, the V gene TRBV5-1; tentatively, D is TRBD2 (6 bases). Germline CDR1 reads SGHRS; CDR2 reads YFSETQ. The CDR3 covers 18 residues. Trimming shortened V by 0 bases and J by 7 bases, and 25 bases separated the two germline ends. The DNA of the CDR3 is TGCGCCAGCAGCTTGGGTGCTAGCGTGAGCTCCCCAGGTGGGACCCAGTACTTC. This codes for CASSLGASVSSPGGTQYF.